This T cell receptor beta chain is from a study of response to subunit inactivated influenza vaccine. Findings and limits, study-wide: Authors suggested each seasonal influenza vaccination recruits few new T cells.

The CDR3 loop spans 13 amino acids. Trimming removed 5 bases from V and 5 bases from J, with 8 bases in between. Germline V gene lookup returns CDR1 KGHDR and CDR2 SFDVKD. TCRdb fed the RT-PCR reads into MiXCR, producing one record per CDR3 protein. The table includes about 480,000 distinct CDR3 sequences, over 10% detected once. Comment on this clonotype: Antigen: not known.

This clonotype was sampled from a man between 45 and 60 years old who received an inactivated influenza vaccine. Sample: PBMCs from blood, taken 40 to 50 days after vaccination. V usage is TRBV24-1 and J usage is TRBJ2-2; D is unclear. The CDR3 is CATSASLTGELFF. In nucleotides, the CDR3 is TGTGCCACCAGTGCCAGCCTAACCGGGGAGCTGTTTTTT.